The rows below give T cell receptor beta chains drawn from one sample of a study of blood T cell repertoires in COVID-19. This table comes from immunoSEQ multiplex PCR, and its TCRdb copy is limited to in-frame clones, with some not included. The sample has approximately 74,000 clones; 88% are singletons. Sequencing was carried out using peripheral blood. The receptors originated from an older woman with acute or convalescent COVID-19. Each CDR3 is given with its conserved first and last residue. A D gene is named only where the DNA matches it firmly.

J gene: TRBJ2-6
D gene: TRBD1
V gene: TRBV25-1
CDR3 protein: CASSGQGSGANVLTF

J gene: TRBJ1-3
D gene: .
V gene: TRBV27
CDR3 protein: CASSLIGKTGHAGNTIYF

J gene: TRBJ1-3
D gene: TRBD1
V gene: TRBV9
CDR3 protein: CASSVRTGGIGNTIYF

J gene: TRBJ1-4
D gene: TRBD1
V gene: TRBV5-8
CDR3 protein: CASSPGQGGLEKLFF

J gene: TRBJ2-3
D gene: .
V gene: TRBV14
CDR3 protein: CASSQMIGGVSTDTQYF

J gene: TRBJ1-1
D gene: TRBD1
V gene: TRBV9
CDR3 protein: CASSPRTGMNTEAFF

J gene: TRBJ2-3
D gene: TRBD2
V gene: TRBV4-1
CDR3 protein: CASSQRASGGTDTQYF

J gene: TRBJ1-4
D gene: .
V gene: TRBV3-1/TRBV3-2
CDR3 protein: CASSEVTGTGKKLFF

J gene: TRBJ2-1
D gene: TRBD2
V gene: TRBV5-1
CDR3 protein: CASSLTSVPNEQFF

J gene: TRBJ1-1
D gene: .
V gene: TRBV12-3/TRBV12-4
CDR3 protein: CASSLRGGTEAFF

J gene: TRBJ1-2
D gene: .
V gene: TRBV5-4
CDR3 protein: CASSLKSVANYGYTF

J gene: TRBJ1-2
D gene: .
V gene: TRBV4-1
CDR3 protein: CASSQEIQILNYGYTF

J gene: TRBJ2-5
D gene: .
V gene: TRBV5-1
CDR3 protein: CASRYAGDGQETQYF

J gene: TRBJ1-1
D gene: .
V gene: TRBV29-1
CDR3 protein: CSVEDSGNPNTEAFF

J gene: TRBJ2-5
D gene: .
V gene: TRBV5-1
CDR3 protein: CASSLEEIQYF

J gene: TRBJ2-2
D gene: .
V gene: TRBV6-4
CDR3 protein: CASRGVFGELFF

J gene: TRBJ2-5
D gene: TRBD1
V gene: TRBV5-5
CDR3 protein: CASSTSGTGSQETQYF

J gene: TRBJ1-2
D gene: TRBD1
V gene: TRBV6-5
CDR3 protein: CASSSDRGSRNYGYTF

J gene: TRBJ2-3
D gene: TRBD2
V gene: TRBV11-2
CDR3 protein: CASSYREGNTDTQYF

J gene: TRBJ1-3
D gene: .
V gene: TRBV28
CDR3 protein: CASSFRAGNTIYF

J gene: TRBJ1-6
D gene: .
V gene: TRBV10-3
CDR3 protein: CAISEDRDSPLHF

J gene: TRBJ2-1
D gene: TRBD1
V gene: TRBV6-5
CDR3 protein: CASSYGWGQWLF

J gene: TRBJ1-1
D gene: TRBD1
V gene: TRBV4-1
CDR3 protein: CASSLKTGGGSEAFF

J gene: TRBJ2-5
D gene: .
V gene: TRBV11-2
CDR3 protein: CASTPPGLGETQYF

J gene: TRBJ1-1
D gene: .
V gene: TRBV6-1
CDR3 protein: CASSESGYTEAFF

J gene: TRBJ1-6
D gene: .
V gene: TRBV4-1
CDR3 protein: CASSQEQNSPLHF

J gene: TRBJ2-5
D gene: .
V gene: TRBV2
CDR3 protein: CASSRGLGETQYF

J gene: TRBJ1-2
D gene: TRBD1
V gene: TRBV16
CDR3 protein: CASSPDRVYGYTF

J gene: TRBJ1-1
D gene: TRBD1
V gene: TRBV7-9
CDR3 protein: CASSRRDRGNGFF

J gene: TRBJ1-1
D gene: .
V gene: TRBV28
CDR3 protein: CASSFAARGSNTEAFF

J gene: TRBJ2-3
D gene: TRBD1
V gene: TRBV9
CDR3 protein: CASSVGDAGGTHDTQYF

J gene: TRBJ2-1
D gene: .
V gene: TRBV18
CDR3 protein: CASSRTGLDEQFF

J gene: TRBJ1-6
D gene: TRBD1
V gene: TRBV6-6
CDR3 protein: CASSPGQGRRFNSPLHF

J gene: TRBJ2-1
D gene: TRBD2
V gene: TRBV14
CDR3 protein: CASSQREGGTYNEQFF

J gene: TRBJ2-5
D gene: .
V gene: TRBV21-1
CDR3 protein: CASSQSRTSYQETQYF

J gene: TRBJ1-1
D gene: .
V gene: TRBV5-1
CDR3 protein: CASRATGRGIEAFF

J gene: TRBJ1-1
D gene: .
V gene: TRBV7-9
CDR3 protein: CASSPSTPAGTEAFF

J gene: TRBJ1-3
D gene: .
V gene: TRBV5-1
CDR3 protein: CASSSTQGDSGNTIYF

J gene: TRBJ1-1
D gene: .
V gene: TRBV7-6
CDR3 protein: CASSSRLSEAFF

J gene: TRBJ2-3
D gene: TRBD1
V gene: TRBV7-3
CDR3 protein: CASSSTGGFTDTQYF

J gene: TRBJ1-1
D gene: TRBD1
V gene: TRBV6-2/TRBV6-3
CDR3 protein: CASSDSLTGTVNTEAFF

J gene: TRBJ1-1
D gene: .
V gene: TRBV5-1
CDR3 protein: CASNRDINTEAFF

J gene: TRBJ2-3
D gene: .
V gene: TRBV5-1
CDR3 protein: CASSLRDNTDTQYF

J gene: TRBJ2-5
D gene: TRBD2
V gene: TRBV7-2
CDR3 protein: CASSSGGARETQYF